A selection of T cell receptor beta chains follows, all from one sample in a study of T and B cells in COVID-19 patients. Each CDR3 protein gets one entry after TCRdb re-called the multiplex PCR reads with MiXCR. Found here are approximately 10,000 distinct CDR3 sequences, around 30% of them singletons; the top ten hold around 27%. The sequencing input was blood. All receptors come from a human donor who had recovered from COVID-19. Each CDR3 is given with its conserved first and last residue. Each record gives: J gene, V gene, clone size, D gene, CDR3 length, CDR3 protein, CDR3 DNA. D genes are given only for firm matches. Clone size is not always given. Where it is, it says once, few, many or a class for expanded clones.

TRBJ2-2 TRBV5-6 many - 11 CASSFIGELFF TGTGCCAGCAGCTTCATCGGGGAGCTGTTTTTT
TRBJ2-1 TRBV30 many - 12 CAWSRGYNEQFF TGTGCCTGGAGTCGGGGGTACAATGAGCAGTTCTTC
TRBJ2-3 TRBV18 many TRBD1 16 CASSPGTVFSTDTQYF TGTGCCAGCTCACCAGGGACAGTATTTAGCACAGATACGCAGTATTTT
TRBJ2-3 TRBV15 once TRBD1 15 CATSETGSTEDTQYF TGTGCCACCAGCGAGACAGGGTCCACCGAAGATACGCAGTATTTT
TRBJ1-5 TRBV6-5 few TRBD1 14 CASSRDRINQPQHF TGTGCCAGCTCCCGGGACAGGATCAATCAGCCCCAGCATTTT
TRBJ2-3 TRBV6-5 few TRBD2 17 CASSYRGLAGGKDTQYF TGTGCCAGCAGTTACCGGGGACTAGCGGGAGGCAAAGATACGCAGTATTTT
TRBJ2-3 TRBV7-9 - TRBD2 18 CASSLGTSGRAEGDTQYF TGTGCCAGCAGCTTAGGTACTAGCGGGAGGGCCGAGGGAGATACGCAGTATTTT
TRBJ1-1 TRBV6-2/TRBV6-3 - - 15 CASSYVRTMNTEAFF TGTGCCAGCAGTTACGTCAGGACAATGAACACTGAAGCTTTCTTT
TRBJ2-1 TRBV12-3/TRBV12-4 - TRBD2 16 CASSFGTSGRINEQFF TGTGCCAGCAGTTTCGGGACTAGCGGGAGAATAAATGAGCAGTTCTTC
TRBJ2-6 TRBV11-1 medium-sized TRBD1 17 CASSLGGTAKGANVLTF TGTGCCAGCAGCTTAGGGGGGACAGCTAAAGGGGCCAACGTCCTGACTTTC
TRBJ1-6 TRBV6-5 - - 15 CASRGDAGGGSPLHF TGTGCCAGCAGGGGGGACGCCGGTGGGGGATCACCCCTCCACTTT
TRBJ2-7 TRBV6-5 - TRBD2 18 CASRASHLGLAGDYEQYF TGTGCCAGCAGAGCCTCTCACCTTGGACTAGCGGGAGACTACGAGCAGTACTTC
TRBJ2-1 TRBV27 - TRBD2 17 CASRSRLAGEFLGEQFF TGTGCCAGCAGATCCCGACTAGCGGGAGAATTTTTGGGTGAGCAGTTCTTC